What follows is one T cell receptor beta chain and its context. This clone came up once. Its specific antigen is unknown. No quality values exist for individual bases; no much larger clone is one base distant. This sample stems from a study of cytomegalovirus exposure and HLA in healthy donors (dated by TCRdb to the late 2010s). Background for the entire study: An earlier analysis of roughly 570 of the donors reported approximately 280 Gb of sequence data and around 110 million unique TCR beta sequences obtained from about 200 million T cells. Roughly 320 gigabases of sequencing data and 75 million to 85 million unique TCR sequences made up an early release that covered fewer than 650 HLA-typed donors. The genetic ancestry cluster associated with self-reported Caucasian donors included around four fifths of the approximately 400 genotyped donors. The study aimed to test whether signatures of past pathogen exposure could be identified by cataloging public T cell receptors. Using immunosequencing, the study profiled T cell repertoires from 666 subjects and related those repertoires to cytomegalovirus serostatus. A separate validation cohort of 100 to 150 different subjects was used in addition to the approximately 700-subject first cohort. To predict cytomegalovirus infection status, the study brought together high-throughput TCR immunosequencing, statistical association of individual TCRs with disease status, and machine learning. A later analysis re-examined previously published TCR beta repertoires from just over 650 donors and added high-resolution HLA genotyping to investigate patterns of TCR occurrence. Rather than drawing on any new phenotypic data, the later analysis identified candidate immune exposures from TCR beta sequences and the way those sequences occurred across donors. In an earlier analysis of a few hundred of the donors, high-throughput TCR beta sequencing was used to judge whether each TCR beta V gene segment behaved as functional or pseudogenic. Donor age, sex, ethnicity and CMV serostatus were collected together with the repertoire data. A later genetic analysis used genome-wide SNP genotypes for about three fifths of the 666 donors, treating that subset as a discovery cohort. All discovery cohort repertoires had been generated using a single sequencing platform. HLA typing covered class I and class II loci at four-digit resolution. The number of typed donors differed by locus: about 629-630 for A, B, C, DRB1 and DQB1; some 500 for DQA1; 606 for DPA1; and 400 to 480 for DPB1. Because of strong linkage in the cohort, four to six DR-DQ haplotypes were treated as single units for association and clustering. Among 300 to 450 genotyped donors of the cohort, an average of approximately 230,000 unique TCR beta nucleotide sequences were sequenced per donor, roughly a sixth of them non-productive. What the work shows at the level of the full study, not this receptor alone: A cluster of highly shared sequence variants was judged likely to represent a technical artifact of the sequencing pipeline. Only TCR beta chains were sequenced in this cohort, and the absence of alpha or paired-chain data limited detectable features. Because HLA typing was unavailable for some donors at each locus, only the typed subset was used in association tests. According to a later analysis, parvovirus B19, influenza, CMV and Epstein-Barr virus appeared linked to several top co-occurrence clusters. Correlated functional status among segregating V segments might be attributable to linkage disequilibrium, but an unknown experimental factor could not be ruled out. An association between a missense DCLRE1C variant and V-gene and J-gene trimming of TCR beta chains was found in a later genetic analysis and replicated in an independent cohort. In a later analysis, some 18,000 TCR beta sequences were associated with specific HLA alleles at a false discovery rate of 0.05. An earlier analysis of approximately 590 of the donors showed that most TCR beta V segments appeared in productive rearrangements either about 87% or about 30% of the time, which broadly matched IMGT annotations. In vitro tests confirmed that a few of the cytomegalovirus-associated TCR beta chains recognize cytomegalovirus antigens. The study listed 164 TCR beta chains as associated with cytomegalovirus. When HLA alleles, especially DR and DQ, strongly co-occurred, attributing TCR associations to individual alleles was difficult. A later analysis found that HLA-associated TCR beta chains were more clonally expanded and had lower generation probabilities than equally common non-associated chains. Immune exposure information for the cohort was limited to CMV serostatus. Compared with the approximately 600-donor mean, donors in an Asian-associated ancestry cluster had fewer N-insertions in productive TCRs, according to a later genetic analysis. Some 15 rarely observed V segments, including chromosome 9 orphons, were excluded from the earlier analysis of almost 600 of the donors because counts were too low. A later analysis found that most CMV-associated TCR beta chains appeared HLA-restricted, with HLA associations seemingly driven largely by CMV exposure. The presence/absence analyses assumed that sequencing depth was roughly uniform across donors, and that assumption may not be true. A further reported finding was that TCR beta sequences accurately predicted the HLA-A and HLA-B alleles for most subjects in the first cohort. According to a later analysis, TCR association rates differed among HLA loci, with DRB1 alleles showing the most associated TCRs and HLA-C alleles showing the fewest. Some IMGT-functional V segments, including TRBV6-2 and TRBV6-3, could not be told apart with the 87-base-pair reads, so those segments were excluded. The classifier was reported to diagnose cytomegalovirus status with high specificity and sensitivity in both the original and validation cohorts. The authors suggested that the approach could potentially be generalized to other disease states and immunological phenotypes. Most TCR sequences were observed very rarely across donors, whereas some public TCRs were present in many individuals.

The protocol used for the library was the immunoSEQ multiplex PCR assay. The multiplex PCR relied on a mix of 60 forward primers for TCR Vbeta segments and 13 reverse primers for TCR Jbeta segments. The CDR3 region of rearranged TCR beta genes was amplified from genomic DNA with a multiplex PCR assay. The Illumina HiSeq System was used to sequence the amplified TCR beta libraries as 87-base-pair reads. The study's processing was this. Across the 700 or so repertoires, a later analysis counted 75 million to 90 million unique TCR beta chains, roughly 11 million of which were shared by at least two donors. Raw reads were error-corrected and collapsed into unique sequences with a nearest-neighbor algorithm that merged closely related sequences to remove PCR and sequencing errors. Alignment of CDR3 sequences to IMGT reference sequences was used to assign V, D and J gene segments. Each retained sequence needed at least a six-nucleotide match to both a V gene segment and a J gene segment. Rearrangements were called productive when the CDR3 lacked stop codons and stayed in frame with V and J; all others were non-productive. CDR3 was defined by IMGT convention, running from the second conserved V-encoded cysteine to the conserved J-encoded phenylalanine. The earlier analysis of about 590 of the donors excluded sequences that lacked an unambiguous match to a single V gene segment. In an earlier analysis of 587 of the donors, a V segment was called functional when productive rearrangements were above 56.7%, and segregating when the standard deviation between donors exceeded 5%. To diagnose cytomegalovirus status from the catalog of TCR beta chain sequences, a statistical classification framework was built. A later analysis assigned V and J genes by comparing TCR nucleotide sequences with IMGT/GENE-DB human TR gene sequences. A later analysis assigned CDR3 sequences and most-parsimonious VDJ recombination scenarios with the TCRdist pipeline. In a later analysis, every TCR beta chain was defined by the combination of its CDR3 amino acid sequence and its V-gene family, and reads without a unique V-gene family were dropped. As a way to deal with suspected cross-contamination and a sequencing artifact, a later analysis dropped hundreds of nucleotide sequences that were highly shared and had low generation probability. In a later analysis, a clonal expansion index was calculated for each public chain from normalized within-repertoire ranks of inferred template counts. In a later analysis, generation probabilities were computed with a VDJ recombination model fitted to out-of-frame rearrangements, and the resulting probabilities were checked against IGoR. A later analysis scored TCR-TCR, TCR-HLA and TCR-CMV co-occurrence with hypergeometric tests, applying a repertoire-size bias correction to TCR pairs. In a later analysis, false discovery rates were estimated by permuting HLA or CMV assignments 20 times. In a later analysis, co-occurring TCRs were grouped using DBSCAN, and TCRdist sequence similarity was added for clustering within HLA-allele-positive subsets. Repertoires with fewer than 30,000 or more than 120,000 public chains were left out of co-occurrence clustering, as were several repertoires with anomalous nucleotide sharing. The table comes from immuneACCESS by way of TCRdb, which keeps in-frame sequences with V and J called. Part of the clones is missing from these tables; in studies checked, under half for an unresolved V gene and the rest for unknown reasons. V, J and clone size are those of that table, while D and trimming were read from the DNA. In this sample the table shows 120,000 or so clones, over 60% of which occur a single time. About 2.5% of the sample belongs to the ten largest clones.

In total, 600 or so healthy bone marrow donors made up the cohort. All cohort members were sampled while nominally healthy, although unrecorded immune exposures were likely present. The donor was CMV seropositive and was included in the group of approximately 300 seropositive cohort members. A peripheral blood sample was provided by each donor, and peripheral blood mononuclear cells were used for TCR beta sequencing. Genomic DNA extraction from the blood cell samples was performed with the Qiagen DNeasy Blood Extraction Kit. The germline V gene (reference sequence) supplies CDR1 PRHDT and CDR2 FYEKMQ. The CDR3 spans 15 residues, from the cysteine through the phenylalanine. Only the CDR3 DNA is retained, 45 bases long and in frame from the first base. Trimming costs V 6 bases and J 4 bases, and their ends lie 13 bases apart.

The sequence came from a woman aged 40 to 50 in good health and CMV-seropositive. The material sequenced was PBMCs. The rearrangement joined TRBV13 to TRBJ2-6, and TRBD1 may be the D gene, going by 6 matching bases. The nucleotide sequence is TGTGCCAGCAGGGCGACAGGCGTGGGGGCCAACGTCCTGACTTTC. It translates as CASRATGVGANVLTF.